Below, 32 T cell receptor beta chains from the same sample are listed, as sequenced in a study of T cells in Graves' hyperthyroidism and ophthalmopathy (dated by TCRdb to about 2019). The library was prepared using multiplex PCR. Sequencing took place on an Illumina HiSeq 2000. TCR beta CDR3 regions were amplified from RNA transcripts. A first-round RT-PCR of the TCR CDR3 used the HTBI primer set with the Qiagen OneStep RT-PCR kit. Through fastp at Q25 and MiXCR, TCRdb rebuilt clones from the public reads, retaining in-frame beta chains. Every entry covers one CDR3 protein and lists the most common genes and DNA from its rows. This sample comprises roughly 380,000 distinct CDR3 sequences, approximately 15% of them detected only once. About 11% of the sample goes to the ten largest clones. Material for sequencing was blood. Receptors were obtained from a woman aged 55-75 years with Graves' hyperthyroidism.

CDR3 sequence (DNA): TGCGCCAGCGGCACCCAACAAGAGACCCAGTACTTC. It specifies CASGTQQETQYF. The chain has TRBV5-1 and TRBJ2-5, with unresolved D. The germline gives CDR1 SGHRS, CDR2 YFSETQ. CDR3 length equals 12 residues. Trimming removed 7 bases at V and 2 bases at J, with 9 bases between.

This clonotype was seen ten or more times. The rearrangement joins TRBV30 to TRBJ2-1, with 10 bases that match TRBD2. Germline V lookup: CDR1 GTSNPN, CDR2 SVGIG (reference sequence). The CDR3 has 15 residues. V gave up 2 bases and J gave up 8 bases; unmatched junction bases: 9. The CDR3 spells CAWSLPSGSRDEQFF. The CDR3 nucleotides read TGTGCCTGGAGTCTCCCTAGCGGGAGTAGGGATGAGCAGTTCTTC.

This clonotype has only a few counts. This sequence joins TRBV6-4 and TRBJ2-1, with 10 bases that match TRBD2. The CDR3 has 15 amino acids. CDR1 is MRHNA, CDR2 SNTAGT, per germline. V trimming: 3 bases; J trimming: 9 bases; junction bases outside the gene matches: 8. CDR3 sequence (DNA): TGTGCCAGCAGTGAATCTAGCGGGAGTTCGAGTGAGCAGTTCTTC. Residues: CASSESSGSSSEQFF.

The chain employs TRBV12-3 or TRBV12-4 and TRBJ2-2; D is uncertain. The CDR3 spans 14 residues. V was cut by 5 bases and J by 2 bases, with 9 bases left in between. For the CDR3, the DNA is TGTGCCAGCAGTCCTGACCAAAACACCGGGGAGCTGTTTTTT. It is translated as CASSPDQNTGELFF.

This chain connects TRBV6-1 to TRBJ2-2, with 9 bases identical to TRBD2. The CDR3 runs 22 residues. The V and J ends lost 8 bases and 3 bases, in that order; junction bases with no gene match: 28. CDR1 is MNHNS, CDR2 SASEGT, per germline. The DNA for the CDR3 is TGTGCCAGCTCCTTTTGGGTAATAGGCCTAGCGGGGACTCAATCGGACACCGGGGAGCTGTTTTTT. This gives the protein CASSFWVIGLAGTQSDTGELFF.

The rearrangement links TRBV30 to TRBJ1-2, with 9 bases fitting TRBD1. The germline V gene encodes CDR1 GTSNPN and CDR2 SVGIG (reference sequence). The V and J ends lost 2 bases and 4 bases, in that order; junction bases with no gene match: 11. The CDR3 has 16 amino acids. CDR3 protein: CAWSRNTGGPSYGYTF. For the CDR3, the DNA is TGTGCCTGGAGTCGAAACACAGGGGGCCCCTCCTATGGCTACACCTTC. The whole variable domain, filled in from reference TRBV30 and TRBJ1-2, reads SQTIHQWPATLVQPVGSPLSLECTVEGTSNPNLYWYRQAAGRGLQLLFYSVGIGQISSEVPQNLSASRPQDRQFILSSKKLLLSDSGFYLCAWSRNTGGPSYGYTFGSGTRLTVV.

This clonotype came up many times. This rearrangement joins TRBV30 to TRBJ2-7; 12 bases map to TRBD1. Germline CDR1 and CDR2: GTSNPN and SVGIG (reference sequence). J lost 6 bases, V lost 3 bases, and 15 bases had no gene match. CDR3 size: 17 residues. CDR3 amino acids: CAWSATGTGGIGGEQYF. The CDR3, as DNA: TGTGCCTGGAGCGCAACCGGGACAGGGGGCATTGGTGGCGAGCAGTACTTC.

This clonotype came up many times. The CDR3 DNA follows: TGTGCCAGCAGCCAAGAAGACAGCCAAGAGACCCAGTACTTC. It specifies CASSQEDSQETQYF. This chain uses TRBV3-1 with TRBJ2-5; the D gene is possibly TRBD1 (5 bases). This CDR3 comprises 14 residues. The V gene lost 0 bases and the J gene lost 1 base, with 6 bases spanning the gap. Germline V gene lookup returns CDR1 LGHDT and CDR2 YNNKEL (reference sequence).

This clonotype was recorded a few times. CDR3 bases: TGTGCCGCGGGACAGGGTTACACCGGGGAGCTGTTTTTT. Translation: CAAGQGYTGELFF. The J gene is TRBJ2-2, the V gene TRBV5-6, with 9 bases fitting TRBD1. This CDR3 comprises 13 residues. Germline V lookup: CDR1 SGHDT, CDR2 YYEEEE. J lost 3 bases, V lost 10 bases, and 4 bases had no gene match.

Many counts were recorded for this clonotype. This chain's CDR3 is CASRERTGRRDYGYTF. DNA for the CDR3: TGTGCCAGCAGGGAAAGGACAGGGCGTAGGGACTATGGCTACACCTTC. This chain connects TRBV2 to TRBJ1-2, with 8 bases fitting TRBD1. J lost 3 bases, V lost 6 bases, and 12 bases had no gene match. The CDR3 runs 16 residues. From germline, CDR1 is SNHLY and CDR2 FYNNEI.

This clonotype was found many times. This rearrangement joins TRBV28 to TRBJ1-1, with D uncertain. CDR1 is MDHEN, CDR2 SYDVKM, per germline. Trimming took 5 bases from V and 4 from J, leaving 14 bases between them. This CDR3 region has 14 residues. The chain's CDR3 is CASSLLDLGTEAFF. CDR3 in DNA: TGTGCCAGCAGTCTCCTCGACCTGGGCACTGAAGCTTTCTTT.

V is TRBV5-4 and J is TRBJ1-4; TRBD1 might be the D (5 bases). Trimming pared 5 bases from V and 8 bases from J, leaving 16 bases between. Germline CDR1 is SGHNT and CDR2 is YYREEE (reference sequence). The CDR3 runs 14 residues. CDR3 coding DNA: TGTGCCAGCAGTTACTCAGGGAATAGCGAAAAACTGTTTTTT. Amino acids: CASSYSGNSEKLFF.

This clonotype was observed at least ten times. The rearrangement joins TRBV30 to TRBJ2-1; no definite D call. V was cut by 8 bases and J by 4 bases, with 6 bases left in between. The germline CDR1 and CDR2 sequences are GTSNPN and SVGIG (reference sequence). CDR3 length: 10 residues. The CDR3 is CATDYNEQFF. The DNA for the CDR3 is TGTGCCACGGATTACAATGAGCAGTTCTTC. The full variable domain, its missing parts supplied by reference TRBV30 and TRBJ2-1, is SQTIHQWPATLVQPVGSPLSLECTVEGTSNPNLYWYRQAAGRGLQLLFYSVGIGQISSEVPQNLSASRPQDRQFILSSKKLLLSDSGFYLCATDYNEQFFGPGTRLTVL.

This clonotype was detected many times. The V call is TRBV30, the J call TRBJ2-5, with TRBD1 identical over 8 bases. The germline CDR1 and CDR2 sequences are GTSNPN and SVGIG (reference sequence). Trimming cost V 7 bases and J 5 bases; bases outside gene matches: 3. The CDR3 totals 11 residues. CDR3 sequence reads: CAYTGGETQYF. DNA of the CDR3: TGTGCCTACACAGGGGGGGAGACCCAGTACTTC.

This clonotype was detected ten times or more. The chain combines TRBV11-2 with TRBJ1-4, with D uncertain. The germline gives CDR1 SGHAT, CDR2 FQNNGV. The CDR3 extends over 13 amino acids. Trimming stripped 2 bases from V and 3 bases from J, with 4 bases between. CDR3 DNA sequence: TGTGCCAGCAGCTTATCCCCTAATGAAAAACTGTTTTTT. Protein sequence: CASSLSPNEKLFF.

This clonotype was seen at least ten times. This chain uses TRBV7-3 with TRBJ2-6, with D uncertain. The CDR3 covers 15 residues. Germline-derived CDR1 and CDR2 are SGHTA and FQGTGA. V gave up 2 bases and J gave up 0 bases, with 5 bases separating them. CDR3 coding DNA: TGTGCCAGCAGCTTAGAGACCTCTGGGGCCAACGTCCTGACTTTC. This codes for CASSLETSGANVLTF.

For this clonotype: Just one base apart from a much larger clone, this may be a read error. This chain connects TRBV5-1 to TRBJ2-1; TRBD2 matches 10 bases. The last part of the DNA fits TRBJ2-7 better; the J call may be wrong. This CDR3 is built from 15 residues. The germline V gene has CDR1 SGHRS and CDR2 YFSETQ. Here the CDR3 DNA reads TGCGCCAGCAGCTTCGGGCCTAGCGGGAGTAATGAGCAGTACTTC. Protein sequence: CASSFGPSGSNEQYF.

This clonotype came up many times. The chain links TRBV28 to TRBJ2-5; the D call may be TRBD1 or TRBD2 (5 bases each). In germline, CDR1 is MDHEN, CDR2 SYDVKM. The CDR3 runs 13 residues. V lost 3 bases and J 5 bases, leaving 10 bases between the germline ends. CDR3 sequence: CASSFAGSETQYF. Written as DNA, the CDR3 is TGTGCCAGCAGTTTTGCAGGGAGCGAGACCCAGTACTTC.

This clonotype was counted at least ten times. The chain combines TRBV6-1 with TRBJ2-2, with 15 nucleotides matching TRBD2. CDR1 is MNHNS, CDR2 SASEGT, per germline. CDR3 length: 16 amino acids. V was clipped by 5 bases and J by 6 bases; unmatched bases: 4. CDR3 amino acids: CASSWGLAGGAGELFF. CDR3 coding DNA: TGTGCCAGCAGTTGGGGACTAGCGGGAGGTGCCGGGGAGCTGTTTTTT.

This clonotype came up many times. The V call is TRBV2, the J call TRBJ2-1; 12 nucleotides agree with TRBD2. Germline CDR1 is SNHLY and CDR2 is FYNNEI. The CDR3 covers 16 residues. J gave up 6 bases and V 6 bases, and 9 bases lay outside the gene matches. Here the CDR3 reads CASSELGLAGLNEQFF. The CDR3 DNA reads TGTGCCAGCAGCGAACTCGGACTAGCGGGACTCAATGAGCAGTTCTTC.

Only one count was recorded for this clonotype. V gene TRBV19 combines with J gene TRBJ1-5; D may be TRBD1 (5 bases). V was pared by 10 bases and J by 9 bases, with 13 bases between. CDR1 LNHDA and CDR2 SQIVND come from the germline V gene (reference sequence). This CDR3 region has 11 residues. As DNA, the CDR3 is TGTGCCACTTCATCCCAGGGGCCCCAGCATTTT. Protein sequence: CATSSQGPQHF.

The genes are TRBV4-1 and TRBJ2-6; a weak D match, TRBD1 (6 bases). The CDR3 runs to 17 residues. Germline assignment: CDR1 MGHRA and CDR2 YSYEKL. The V end lost 5 bases, the J end lost 0 bases, and 14 bases lay between the germline ends. The CDR3: CASSARQVSSGANVLTF. DNA of the CDR3: TGCGCCAGCAGCGCCAGACAGGTTTCCTCTGGGGCCAACGTCCTGACTTTC.

This clonotype was detected ten times or more. The chain combines TRBV30 with TRBJ2-1, with D maybe TRBD2 (6 bases). The CDR3 covers 13 residues. Trimming stripped 1 base from V and 8 bases from J, with 12 bases between. Germline-derived CDR1 and CDR2 are GTSNPN and SVGIG (reference sequence). CDR3 loop: CAWSGGEQYEQFF. DNA for the CDR3: TGTGCCTGGAGTGGGGGGGAGCAGTATGAGCAGTTCTTC.

This rearrangement joins TRBV12-3 or TRBV12-4 to TRBJ2-1, with 9 bases identical to TRBD1. Germline trimming cut 6 bases from V and 6 bases from J; bases unmatched to any gene: 3. The CDR3 length is 13 residues. In DNA, the CDR3 is TGTGCCAGCAGGACGACAGGGGGCAATGAGCAGTTCTTC. As protein: CASRTTGGNEQFF.

This clonotype was counted only a few times. The rearrangement uses TRBV7-8 and TRBJ2-7; D is uncertain. The CDR3 has 17 amino acids. Germline V lookup: CDR1 SGHVS, CDR2 FQNEAQ. V gave up 6 bases and J gave up 0 bases, with 21 bases separating them. The CDR3 is CASSTKWFVGYSYEQYF. The DNA of the CDR3 is TGTGCCAGCAGTACCAAGTGGTTCGTCGGTTACTCCTACGAGCAGTACTTC.

This clonotype was picked up many times. The V gene is TRBV5-5, the J gene TRBJ2-2; D remains unclear. The CDR3 extends over 14 amino acids. Germline V gene lookup returns CDR1 SGHKS and CDR2 YYEKEE (reference sequence). V gave up 0 bases and J gave up 6 bases, with 9 bases separating them. CDR3 loop: CASSLVGSAGELFF. Written as DNA, the CDR3 is TGTGCCAGCAGCTTGGTCGGGTCCGCCGGGGAGCTGTTTTTT.

This clonotype was recorded at least ten times. The rearrangement uses TRBV28 and TRBJ1-2, with no clear D. Germline lookup yields CDR1 MDHEN and CDR2 SYDVKM. The CDR3 covers 13 residues. V lost 6 bases to trimming and J lost 3 bases, with 11 bases between them. Here the CDR3 DNA reads TGTGCCAGCAGCAAAGAGGGATACTATGGCTACACCTTC. Its translation: CASSKEGYYGYTF.

This clonotype was seen at least ten times. This chain joins TRBV4-1 and TRBJ1-1, with TRBD1 as a possible D gene (6 bases). The V gene's germline CDR1 is MGHRA and CDR2 YSYEKL. With 1 base removed from V and 4 bases from J, the gap between germline ends came to 13 bases. The CDR3 covers 15 residues. The CDR3 sequence: CASSQAGAGGTEAFF. The CDR3 nucleotides are TGCGCCAGCAGCCAAGCAGGGGCGGGGGGCACTGAAGCTTTCTTT.

This clonotype has at least ten counts. V is TRBV30 and J is TRBJ2-7, with D tentatively TRBD2 (6 bases). Germline-derived CDR1 and CDR2 are GTSNPN and SVGIG (reference sequence). This CDR3 spans 13 amino acids. V dropped 0 bases and J dropped 2 bases, with 8 bases sitting between them. Here the CDR3 reads CAWSVGRPYEQYF. Here the CDR3 DNA reads TGTGCCTGGAGTGTCGGGAGACCCTACGAGCAGTACTTC.

This clonotype occurred many times. The chain has TRBV12-5 and TRBJ1-5; no clear D. Germline V CDR1 and CDR2: LGHNT, FRNRAP. This CDR3 comprises 12 residues. V was trimmed by 8 bases and J by 5 bases, leaving 10 bases between them. In DNA, the CDR3 is TGTGCTAGTTCGGGGTTCCATCAGCCCCAGCATTTT. Protein: CASSGFHQPQHF.

This sequence joins TRBV27 and TRBJ2-1; D remains unclear. Trimming removed 4 bases at V and 2 bases at J, with 6 bases between. From germline, CDR1 is MNHEY and CDR2 SMNVEV (reference sequence). The CDR3 is 13 amino acids. Here the CDR3 reads CASSWVPYNEQFF. Here the CDR3 DNA reads TGTGCCAGCAGTTGGGTGCCCTACAATGAGCAGTTCTTC.

This clonotype was observed at least ten times. The gene calls are TRBV12-3 or TRBV12-4 and TRBJ2-3; 9 bases match TRBD2. The J segment lost 2 bases and the V segment lost 6 bases, leaving 3 bases of the junction unmatched. This CDR3 contains 14 residues. CDR3 sequence reads: CASRRLAVTDTQYF. The CDR3 bases are TGTGCCAGCAGAAGACTAGCGGTCACAGATACGCAGTATTTT.